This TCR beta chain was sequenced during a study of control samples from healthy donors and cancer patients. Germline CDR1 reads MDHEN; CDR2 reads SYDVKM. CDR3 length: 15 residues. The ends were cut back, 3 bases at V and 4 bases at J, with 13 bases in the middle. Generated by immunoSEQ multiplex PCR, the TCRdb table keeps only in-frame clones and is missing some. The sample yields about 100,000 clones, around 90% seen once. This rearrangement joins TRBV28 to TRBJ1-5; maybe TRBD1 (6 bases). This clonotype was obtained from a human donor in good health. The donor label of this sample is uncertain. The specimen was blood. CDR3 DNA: TGTGCCAGCAGTTTGGTTGGGCAGGGGAATCAGCCCCAGCATTTT. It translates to CASSLVGQGNQPQHF.